This record looks at one T cell receptor beta chain sequence and its context. Germline CDR1 and CDR2: SGHTA and FQGNSA. This CDR3 has 14 amino acids. Trimming removed 0 bases at V and 6 bases at J, with 9 bases between. The entry originates in a study of shared clonotypes between healthy human individuals. The overall study: Each donor's CD8 memory used one plate, CD8 naive two, each CD4 subset three.

Generated by immunoSEQ multiplex PCR, the TCRdb table keeps only in-frame clones and is missing some. The sample records about 1,500,000 clones, roughly 96% being singletons. This receptor was obtained from a man younger than 45 in good health. This chain links TRBV7-2 with TRBJ2-1; D is perhaps TRBD2 (5 bases). The sample taken for sequencing was naive CD4+ T cells sorted from blood. Subset described: CD45RA+ positively selected. The CDR3 spells CASSLASEGNEQFF. In nucleotides, the CDR3 is TGTGCCAGCAGCTTAGCTAGCGAGGGCAATGAGCAGTTCTTC.